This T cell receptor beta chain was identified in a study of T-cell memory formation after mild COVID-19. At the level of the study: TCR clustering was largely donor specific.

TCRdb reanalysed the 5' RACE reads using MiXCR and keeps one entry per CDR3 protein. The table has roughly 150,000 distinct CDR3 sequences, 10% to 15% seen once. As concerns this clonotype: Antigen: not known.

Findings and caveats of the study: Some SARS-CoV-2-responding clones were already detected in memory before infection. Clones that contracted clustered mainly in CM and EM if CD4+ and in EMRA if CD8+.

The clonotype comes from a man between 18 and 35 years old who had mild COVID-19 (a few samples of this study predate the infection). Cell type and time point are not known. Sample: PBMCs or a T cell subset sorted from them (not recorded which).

CDR3 protein: CASSFRAWGAGETQYF. The CDR3 DNA is TGCGCCAGCAGCTTTAGGGCGTGGGGGGCGGGAGAGACCCAGTACTTC. V usage is TRBV4-1 and J usage is TRBJ2-5; D possibly uses TRBD1 or TRBD2 (6 bases each). The CDR3 extends over 16 amino acids. Trimming removed 5 bases from V and 4 bases from J, with 20 bases in between. CDR1 and CDR2 from the germline V gene are MGHRA and YSYEKL.